The 29 T cell receptor beta chains below were found in one sample sequenced in a study of blood T cell repertoires in COVID-19. TCRdb's copy holds only in-frame clones and misses some; the assay was immunoSEQ multiplex PCR. The table shows 40,000 to 50,000 clones, with around 89% occurring only once. The sequenced sample consisted of peripheral blood. The receptors stem from a human donor in a cohort sampled during active COVID-19.

The rearrangement links TRBV6-1 to TRBJ1-1, with D perhaps matching TRBD1 (5 bases). V lost 2 bases and J lost 1, with 8 bases in between. Per germline, CDR1 MNHNS and CDR2 SASEGT. The CDR3 covers 14 residues. The CDR3 region is CASSETGPNTEAFF. The DNA for the CDR3 is TGTGCCAGCAGTGAAACAGGACCGAACACTGAAGCTTTCTTT.

The rearrangement joins TRBV3-1 (or the pseudogene TRBV3-2) to TRBJ2-7; a weak D match, TRBD1 (6 bases). CDR3 length equals 12 residues. Looked up from germline, CDR1 is LGHDT and CDR2 is YNNKEL (reference sequence). V was trimmed by 4 bases and J by 6 bases, leaving 10 bases between them. The CDR3: CASSRTGFEQYF. The DNA for the CDR3 is TGTGCCAGCAGCCGCACAGGGTTCGAGCAGTACTTC.

The genes are TRBV5-1 and TRBJ2-5; TRBD2 is a possible D gene (5 bases). V dropped 4 bases and J dropped 5 bases, with 12 bases sitting between them. Germline assignment: CDR1 SGHRS and CDR2 YFSETQ. CDR3 size: 13 residues. In DNA, the CDR3 is TGCGCCAGCAGCGTCCAGGAGGTGGAGACCCAGTACTTC. It specifies CASSVQEVETQYF.

V gene TRBV10-3 combines with J gene TRBJ2-7, with D tentatively TRBD1 (6 bases). The length of the CDR3 is 13 residues. Germline CDR1 reads ENHRY; CDR2 reads SYGVKD. V was pared by 11 bases and J by 0 bases, with 14 bases between. The CDR3 loop is CAAGTGSSYEQYF. As DNA, the CDR3 is TGTGCCGCCGGAACAGGGAGCTCCTACGAGCAGTACTTC.

This clone was found once. V usage is TRBV15 and J usage is TRBJ2-7; TRBD2 matches 11 bases. The CDR3 contains 17 residues. V gave up 0 bases and J gave up 2 bases; unmatched junction bases: 6. Germline values: CDR1 LNHNV, CDR2 YYDKDF (reference sequence). CDR3 coding DNA: TGTGCCACCAGCAGAGAATCCTTAGCGGGGGGGACCTACGAGCAGTACTTC. It specifies CATSRESLAGGTYEQYF.

J is TRBJ2-7 and V is TRBV29-1; 7 bases are a match to TRBD2. The CDR3 length is 12 residues. Trimming took 6 bases from V and 1 from J; bases not matched to a gene: 3. In germline, CDR1 is SQVTM, CDR2 ANQGSEA. The CDR3 region has the DNA TGCAGCGTGTCTAGCGGATCCTACGAGCAGTACTTC. Translating it yields CSVSSGSYEQYF.

V gene TRBV5-6 combines with J gene TRBJ1-2, with 9 nucleotides matching TRBD1. CDR1 and CDR2 (germline): SGHDT, YYEEEE. V was pared by 7 bases and J by 2 bases, with 9 bases of the junction left unmatched. The CDR3 spans 15 residues. The CDR3 coding sequence is TGTGCCAGCCGATTAACAGGGGGCACCAACTATGGCTACACCTTC. Translated: CASRLTGGTNYGYTF.

The J gene is TRBJ2-1, the V gene TRBV6-5, with D perhaps matching TRBD1 (6 bases). The CDR3 is 13 residues long. CDR1 and CDR2 (germline): MNHEY, SVGAGI. Trimming stripped 7 bases from V and 3 bases from J, with 10 bases between. The CDR3 DNA follows: TGTGCCAGCAAGGTGGACAGCTACAATGAGCAGTTCTTC. Translation: CASKVDSYNEQFF.

The chain uses TRBV2 and TRBJ2-2; D ambiguous. The CDR3 extends over 14 amino acids. Germline CDR1 reads SNHLY; CDR2 reads FYNNEI. V lost 7 bases and J lost 1, with 10 bases in between. The CDR3 loop reads CASMPTRNTGELFF. The CDR3 bases are TGTGCCAGCATGCCGACACGGAACACCGGGGAGCTGTTTTTT.

This sequence joins TRBV20-1 and TRBJ2-7, with D perhaps matching TRBD1 (6 bases). Germline loops: CDR1 DFQATT, CDR2 SNEGSKA (reference sequence). Trimming shortened V by 3 bases and J by 4 bases, and 16 bases separated the two germline ends. The CDR3 has 14 residues. The CDR3, as DNA: TGCAGTGCTAGTGACGGACAGCGAACTTACGAGCAGTACTTC. Its translation is CSASDGQRTYEQYF.

This rearrangement joins TRBV19 to TRBJ1-1; D ambiguous. The germline V gene has CDR1 LNHDA and CDR2 SQIVND (reference sequence). The V gene lost 0 bases and the J gene lost 4 bases, with 6 bases spanning the gap. This CDR3 region has 13 residues. The CDR3 is CASSIEASTEAFF. The CDR3 nucleotides are TGTGCCAGTAGTATAGAAGCGAGCACTGAAGCTTTCTTT. Full variable domain (remainder filled in from reference TRBV19 and TRBJ1-1): DGGITQSPKYLFRKEGQNVTLSCEQNLNHDAMYWYRQDPGQGLRLIYYSQIVNDFQKGDIAEGYSVSREKKESFPLTVTSAQKNPTAFYLCASSIEASTEAFFGQGTRLTVV.

This clone was recorded only once. The rearrangement uses TRBV9 and TRBJ1-2; D may be TRBD1 (5 bases). This CDR3 spans 12 amino acids. V was clipped by 1 base and J by 8 bases, with 9 bases between them. Germline CDR1 reads SGDLS; CDR2 reads YYNGEE. The CDR3 sequence is CASSVLGRGYTF. In nucleotides, the CDR3 is TGTGCCAGCAGCGTACTGGGGCGAGGCTACACCTTC.

The chain uses TRBV10-3 and TRBJ2-2; 9 bases align to TRBD2. V was pared by 2 bases and J by 0 bases, with 4 bases of the junction left unmatched. The germline CDR1 and CDR2 sequences are ENHRY and SYGVKD. CDR3 length: 17 amino acids. DNA for the CDR3: TGTGCCATCAGTGAGGAAGCTAGCGGGGCGAACACCGGGGAGCTGTTTTTT. This translates into CAISEEASGANTGELFF.

The rearrangement joins TRBV7-2 to TRBJ2-5; 11 bases agree with TRBD1. This CDR3 region has 16 residues. Per the germline V gene, CDR1 is SGHTA and CDR2 is FQGNSA. V dropped 4 bases and J dropped 5; count of bases not matched to a gene: 9. CDR3 in DNA: TGTGCCAGCAGCTCGCCCCGGGACAGGGGGAGTGAGACCCAGTACTTC. Residues: CASSSPRDRGSETQYF.

This clone was found a few times. The genes are TRBV4-1 and TRBJ2-1, with no clear D. The CDR3 totals 17 residues. Germline lookup yields CDR1 MGHRA and CDR2 YSYEKL. The V end lost 7 bases, the J end lost 0 bases, and 19 bases lay between the germline ends. The CDR3 coding sequence is TGCGCCAGCACCCTCAATCCGATTCCTAGCTCCTACAATGAGCAGTTCTTC. It translates to CASTLNPIPSSYNEQFF.

This rearrangement joins TRBV29-1 to TRBJ1-4, with unresolved D. Germline V gives CDR1 SQVTM, CDR2 ANQGSEA. There are 15 residues in the CDR3. In nucleotides, the CDR3 is TGCACCCTCAGGAGGAGCGTTGCAACTAATGAAAAACTGTTTTTT. Protein sequence: CTLRRSVATNEKLFF.

In its sample, this clone ranks as medium-sized. J is TRBJ1-4 and V is TRBV9, with 10 bases fitting TRBD1. V lost 3 bases, J lost 6 bases, and 8 bases stayed unmatched. From germline, CDR1 is SGDLS and CDR2 YYNGEE. The CDR3 contains 16 residues. CDR3 sequence: CASSATGTGAYEKLFF. CDR3 nucleotide sequence: TGTGCCAGCAGCGCGACCGGGACAGGGGCTTATGAAAAACTGTTTTTT.

This clone turned up a few times. The chain carries TRBV3-1 (or the pseudogene TRBV3-2) and TRBJ2-3; TRBD1 matches at 7 bases. J lost 0 bases, V lost 4 bases, and 7 bases had no gene match. This CDR3 is 16 amino acids long. From germline, CDR1 is LGHDT and CDR2 YNNKEL (reference sequence). CDR3 sequence (DNA): TGTGCCAGCAGCCCTTTGACAGGGCCCAGCACAGATACGCAGTATTTT. As protein: CASSPLTGPSTDTQYF.

The chain joins TRBV24-1 to TRBJ1-5, with 7 bases that match TRBD1. With V trimmed by 6 bases and J by 0 bases, 4 bases remained unmatched. In germline, CDR1 is KGHDR, CDR2 SFDVKD. This CDR3 spans 15 amino acids. The CDR3 region has the DNA TGTGCCACCAGTCAACAGGGGAATAGCAATCAGCCCCAGCATTTT. This gives the protein CATSQQGNSNQPQHF.

The chain joins TRBV6-1 to TRBJ1-5, with no clear D. V was trimmed by 3 bases and J by 7 bases, leaving 10 bases between them. Germline assignment: CDR1 MNHNS and CDR2 SASEGT. The CDR3 length is 13 residues. CDR3 nucleotide sequence: TGTGCCAGCAGTGAGCACCTAGTACAGCCCCAGCATTTT. Its translation is CASSEHLVQPQHF.

This chain connects TRBV4-1 to TRBJ2-6, with 7 bases that match TRBD1. Germline lookup yields CDR1 MGHRA and CDR2 YSYEKL. The CDR3 loop spans 18 amino acids. Trimming removed 4 bases from V and 6 bases from J; junction bases left unmatched: 15. The CDR3 coding sequence is TGCGCCAGCAGCCGGTATACCGACAGGGAGTTGAAGGCCAACGTCCTGACTTTC. Residues: CASSRYTDRELKANVLTF.

The chain couples TRBV6-2 or TRBV6-3 to TRBJ1-2; D not certain. V was trimmed by 4 bases and J by 0 bases, leaving 6 bases between them. This CDR3 has 13 amino acids. CDR1 and CDR2 from the germline V gene are MNHEY and SVGEGT. The CDR3 sequence is CASSSGANYGYTF. The CDR3 DNA sequence: TGTGCCAGCAGTTCCGGGGCTAACTATGGCTACACCTTC.

This clone has a handful of counts. The genes are TRBV5-4 and TRBJ2-3; D remains unclear. CDR3 length: 14 residues. Per germline, CDR1 SGHNT and CDR2 YYREEE (reference sequence). Trimming removed 0 bases from V and 1 base from J, with 6 bases in between. CDR3 nucleotide sequence: TGTGCCAGCAGCTTGGGTTCCGGCACAGATACGCAGTATTTT. Residues: CASSLGSGTDTQYF.

This clone was seen just once. The chain couples TRBV25-1 to TRBJ1-2, with D possibly being TRBD1 (5 bases). Germline lookup yields CDR1 MGHDK and CDR2 SYGVNS. V was clipped by 1 base and J by 8 bases, with 14 bases between them. The CDR3 consists of 14 residues. The chain's CDR3 is CASSELRGTMGYTF. The CDR3 region has the DNA TGTGCCAGCAGTGAATTACGCGGGACTATGGGCTACACCTTC.

CDR3 sequence: CASSPLNTGELFF. CDR3 sequence (DNA): TGTGCCAGCTCACCCCTGAACACCGGGGAGCTGTTTTTT. The chain uses TRBV18 and TRBJ2-2; D is uncertain. The germline CDR1 and CDR2 sequences are KGHSH and LQKENI. The V and J ends lost 3 bases and 1 base respectively, with 3 bases between them. The CDR3 totals 13 residues.

This sequence joins TRBV30 and TRBJ2-7; 15 bases agree with TRBD2. Germline V lookup: CDR1 GTSNPN, CDR2 SVGIG (reference sequence). CDR3 length: 14 residues. V shed 4 bases and J 5 bases; nucleotides not matched to a gene: 3. As DNA, the CDR3 is TGTGCCTGGATCGGGACTAGCGGGAGGCACGAGCAGTACTTC. It yields the protein CAWIGTSGRHEQYF.

V gene TRBV2 combines with J gene TRBJ1-1; 8 bases are shared with TRBD1. The length of the CDR3 is 14 residues. Trimming removed 8 bases from V and 1 base from J; junction bases left unmatched: 6. The germline V gene has CDR1 SNHLY and CDR2 FYNNEI. Written as DNA, the CDR3 is TGTGCCAGCGGCCAGGGGGCTTGGAACACTGAAGCTTTCTTT. Encoded protein: CASGQGAWNTEAFF. Using reference TRBV2 and TRBJ1-1 for the parts outside the CDR3, the full variable domain is EPEVTQTPSHQVTQMGQEVILRCVPISNHLYFYWYRQILGQKVEFLVSFYNNEISEKSEIFDDQFSVERPDGSNFTLKIRSTKLEDSAMYFCASGQGAWNTEAFFGQGTRLTVV.

This chain joins TRBV5-1 and TRBJ2-5; D is unclear. Trimming cost V 4 bases and J 2 bases, with 12 bases left between them. This CDR3 region has 14 residues. Looked up from germline, CDR1 is SGHRS and CDR2 is YFSETQ. The CDR3: CASSLLWVQETQYF. For the CDR3, the DNA is TGCGCCAGCAGCCTACTATGGGTTCAAGAGACCCAGTACTTC. Full variable domain (outside the CDR3, taken from reference TRBV5-1 and TRBJ2-5): KAGVTQTPRYLIKTRGQQVTLSCSPISGHRSVSWYQQTPGQGLQFLFEYFSETQRNKGNFPGRFSGRQFSNSRSEMNVSTLELGDSALYLCASSLLWVQETQYFGPGTRLLVL.

The chain is built from TRBV3-1 (or the pseudogene TRBV3-2) and TRBJ1-6, with D possibly matching TRBD1 (6 bases). Germline CDR1 is LGHDT and CDR2 is YNNKEL (reference sequence). Trimming removed 3 bases at V and 8 bases at J, with 14 bases between. CDR3 length equals 15 residues. The CDR3 loop reads CASSHSGERDSPLHF. The CDR3 DNA follows: TGTGCCAGCAGCCATTCAGGGGAGAGGGATTCACCCCTCCACTTT.